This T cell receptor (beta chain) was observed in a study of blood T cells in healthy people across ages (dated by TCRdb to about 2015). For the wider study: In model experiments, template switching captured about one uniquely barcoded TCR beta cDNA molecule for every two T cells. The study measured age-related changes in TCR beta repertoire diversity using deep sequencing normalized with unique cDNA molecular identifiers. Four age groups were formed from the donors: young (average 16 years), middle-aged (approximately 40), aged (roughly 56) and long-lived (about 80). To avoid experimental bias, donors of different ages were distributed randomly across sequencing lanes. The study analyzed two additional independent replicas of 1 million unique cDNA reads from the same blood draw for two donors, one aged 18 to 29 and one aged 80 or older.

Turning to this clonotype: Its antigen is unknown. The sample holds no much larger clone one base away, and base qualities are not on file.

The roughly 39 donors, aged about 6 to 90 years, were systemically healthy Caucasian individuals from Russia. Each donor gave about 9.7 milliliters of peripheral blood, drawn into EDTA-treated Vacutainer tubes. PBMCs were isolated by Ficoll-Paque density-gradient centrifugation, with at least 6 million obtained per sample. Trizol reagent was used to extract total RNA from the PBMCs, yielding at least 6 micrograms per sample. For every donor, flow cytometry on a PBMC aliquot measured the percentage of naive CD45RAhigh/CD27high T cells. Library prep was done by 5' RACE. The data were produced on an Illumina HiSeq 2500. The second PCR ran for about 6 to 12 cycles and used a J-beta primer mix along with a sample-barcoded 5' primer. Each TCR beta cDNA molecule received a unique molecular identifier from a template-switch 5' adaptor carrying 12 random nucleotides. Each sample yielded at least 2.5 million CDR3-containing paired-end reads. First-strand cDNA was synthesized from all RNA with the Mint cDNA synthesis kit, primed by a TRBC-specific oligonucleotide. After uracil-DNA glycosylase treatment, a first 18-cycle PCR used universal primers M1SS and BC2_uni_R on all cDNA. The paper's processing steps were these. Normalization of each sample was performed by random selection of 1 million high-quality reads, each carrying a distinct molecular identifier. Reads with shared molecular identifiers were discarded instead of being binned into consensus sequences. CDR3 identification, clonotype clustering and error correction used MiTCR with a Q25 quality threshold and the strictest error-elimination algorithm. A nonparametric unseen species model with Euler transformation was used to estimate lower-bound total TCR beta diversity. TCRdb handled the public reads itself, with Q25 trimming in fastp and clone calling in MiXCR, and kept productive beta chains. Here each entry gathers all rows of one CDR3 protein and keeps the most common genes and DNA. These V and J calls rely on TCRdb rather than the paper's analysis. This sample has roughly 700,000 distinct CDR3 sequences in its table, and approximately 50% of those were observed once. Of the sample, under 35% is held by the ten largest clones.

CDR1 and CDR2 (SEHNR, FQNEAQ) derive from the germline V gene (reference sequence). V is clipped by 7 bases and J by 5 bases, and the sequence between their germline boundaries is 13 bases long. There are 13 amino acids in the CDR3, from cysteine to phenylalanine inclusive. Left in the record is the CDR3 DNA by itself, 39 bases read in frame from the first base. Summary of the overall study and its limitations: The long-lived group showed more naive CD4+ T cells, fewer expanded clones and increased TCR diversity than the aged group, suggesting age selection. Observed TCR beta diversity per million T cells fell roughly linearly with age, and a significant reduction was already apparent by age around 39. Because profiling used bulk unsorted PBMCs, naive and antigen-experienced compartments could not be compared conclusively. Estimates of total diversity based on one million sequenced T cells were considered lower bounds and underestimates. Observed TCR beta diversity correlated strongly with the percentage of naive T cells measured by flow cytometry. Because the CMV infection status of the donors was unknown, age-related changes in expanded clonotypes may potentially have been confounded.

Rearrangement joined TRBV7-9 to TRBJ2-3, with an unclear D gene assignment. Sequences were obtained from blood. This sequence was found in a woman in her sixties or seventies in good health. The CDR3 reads CASIPENVDTQYF. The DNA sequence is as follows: TGTGCCAGCATCCCGGAGAACGTAGATACGCAGTATTTT. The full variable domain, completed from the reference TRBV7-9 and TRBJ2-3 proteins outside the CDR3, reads DTGVSQNPRHKITKRGQNVTFRCDPISEHNRLYWYRQTLGQGPEFLTYFQNEAQLEKSRLLSDRFSAERPKGSFSTLEIQRTEQGDSAMYLCASIPENVDTQYFGPGTRLTVL.